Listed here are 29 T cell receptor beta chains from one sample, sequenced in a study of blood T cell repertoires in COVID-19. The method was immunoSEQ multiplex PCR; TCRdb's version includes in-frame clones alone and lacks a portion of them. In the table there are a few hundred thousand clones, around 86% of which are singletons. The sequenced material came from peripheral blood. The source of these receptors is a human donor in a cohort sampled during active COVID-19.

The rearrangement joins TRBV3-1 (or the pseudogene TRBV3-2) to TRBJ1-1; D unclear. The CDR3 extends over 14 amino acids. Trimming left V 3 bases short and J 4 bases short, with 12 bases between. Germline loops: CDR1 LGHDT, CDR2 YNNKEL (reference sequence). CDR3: CASSHGKRGTEAFF. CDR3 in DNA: TGTGCCAGCAGCCACGGTAAACGTGGCACTGAAGCTTTCTTT.

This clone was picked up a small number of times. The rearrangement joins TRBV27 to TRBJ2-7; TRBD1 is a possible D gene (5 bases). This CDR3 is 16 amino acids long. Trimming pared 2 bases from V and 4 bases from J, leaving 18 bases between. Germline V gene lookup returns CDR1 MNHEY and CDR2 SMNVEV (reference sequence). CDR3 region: CASSLVDIPGRYEQYF. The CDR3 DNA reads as TGTGCCAGCAGTTTAGTGGACATCCCAGGGCGGTACGAGCAGTACTTC.

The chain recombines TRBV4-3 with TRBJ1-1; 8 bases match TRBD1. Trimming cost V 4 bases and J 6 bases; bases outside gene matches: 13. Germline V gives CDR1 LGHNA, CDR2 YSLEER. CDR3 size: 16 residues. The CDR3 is CASSRTLGQADSEAFF. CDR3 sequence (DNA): TGCGCCAGCAGCCGGACCTTGGGACAGGCCGACTCTGAAGCTTTCTTT.

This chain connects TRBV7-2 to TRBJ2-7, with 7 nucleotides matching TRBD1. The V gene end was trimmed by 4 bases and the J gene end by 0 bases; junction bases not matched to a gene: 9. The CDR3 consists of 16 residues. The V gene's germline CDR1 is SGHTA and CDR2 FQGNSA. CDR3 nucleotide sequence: TGTGCCAGCAGCTACGGGCGGACAGGTGTCTCCTACGAGCAGTACTTC. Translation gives CASSYGRTGVSYEQYF.

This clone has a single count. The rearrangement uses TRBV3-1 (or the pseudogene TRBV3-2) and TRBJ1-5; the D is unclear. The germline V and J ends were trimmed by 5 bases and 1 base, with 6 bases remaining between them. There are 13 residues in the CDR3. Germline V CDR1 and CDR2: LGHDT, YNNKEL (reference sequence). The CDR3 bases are TGTGCCAGCAGCTTCCAAAGCAATCAGCCCCAGCATTTT. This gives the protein CASSFQSNQPQHF.

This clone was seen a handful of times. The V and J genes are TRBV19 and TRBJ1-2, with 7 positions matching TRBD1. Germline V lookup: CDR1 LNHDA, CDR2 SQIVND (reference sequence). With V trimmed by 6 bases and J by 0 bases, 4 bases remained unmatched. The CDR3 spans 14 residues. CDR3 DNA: TGTGCCAGTAGGCCCGGGACAGCTAACTATGGCTACACCTTC. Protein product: CASRPGTANYGYTF.

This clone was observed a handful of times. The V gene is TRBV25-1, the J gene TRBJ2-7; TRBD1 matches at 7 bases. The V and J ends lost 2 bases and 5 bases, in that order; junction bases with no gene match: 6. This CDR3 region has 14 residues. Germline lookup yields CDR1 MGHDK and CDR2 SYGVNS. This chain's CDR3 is CASSETTGIHEQYF. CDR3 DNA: TGTGCCAGCAGTGAAACGACAGGGATCCACGAGCAGTACTTC.

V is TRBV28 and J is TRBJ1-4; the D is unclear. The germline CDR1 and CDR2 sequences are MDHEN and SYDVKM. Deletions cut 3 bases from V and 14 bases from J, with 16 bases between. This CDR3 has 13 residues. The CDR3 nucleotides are TGTGCCAGCAGTTTGGGAGAACGCCGGAGGCTGTTTTTT. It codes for CASSLGERRRLFF.

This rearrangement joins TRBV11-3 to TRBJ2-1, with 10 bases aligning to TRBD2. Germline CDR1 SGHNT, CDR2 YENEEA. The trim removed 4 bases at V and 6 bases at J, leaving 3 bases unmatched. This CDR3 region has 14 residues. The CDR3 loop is CASSSRTSGNEQFF. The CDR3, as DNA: TGTGCCAGCAGCTCCCGGACTAGCGGCAATGAGCAGTTCTTC.

The CDR3 reads CASSQSREPASKETQYF. In nucleotides, the CDR3 is TGCGCCAGCAGTCAATCCCGGGAGCCAGCTTCTAAAGAGACCCAGTACTTC. The chain employs TRBV23-1 and TRBJ2-5; D might be TRBD2 (6 bases). TRBV23-1 is an ORF for which the function is uncertain. There are 17 residues in the CDR3. Trimming took 0 bases from V and 3 from J, leaving 17 bases between them.

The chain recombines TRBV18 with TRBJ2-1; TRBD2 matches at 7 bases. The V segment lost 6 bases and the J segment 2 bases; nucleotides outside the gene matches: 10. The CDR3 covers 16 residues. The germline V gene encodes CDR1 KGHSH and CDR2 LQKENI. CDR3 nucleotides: TGTGCCAGCTCCCCGAGGGGCGGGAGAACCTACAATGAGCAGTTCTTC. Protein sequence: CASSPRGGRTYNEQFF.

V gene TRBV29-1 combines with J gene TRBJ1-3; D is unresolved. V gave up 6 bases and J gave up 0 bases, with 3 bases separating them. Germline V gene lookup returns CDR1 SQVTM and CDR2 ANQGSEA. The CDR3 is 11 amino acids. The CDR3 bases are TGCAGCGTCTTCTCTGGAAACACCATATATTTT. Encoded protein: CSVFSGNTIYF.

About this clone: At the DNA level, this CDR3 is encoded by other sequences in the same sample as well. The CDR3 nucleotides are TGTGCCAGCAGCAAGGGAAGGACTGCGGAAGAGGGCGAGCAGTACTTC. Protein sequence: CASSKGRTAEEGEQYF. The V gene is TRBV21-1, the J gene TRBJ2-7; TRBD2, the table's D call, was not compared with the DNA. TRBV21-1 is labeled a pseudogene. The CDR3 loop spans 16 amino acids.

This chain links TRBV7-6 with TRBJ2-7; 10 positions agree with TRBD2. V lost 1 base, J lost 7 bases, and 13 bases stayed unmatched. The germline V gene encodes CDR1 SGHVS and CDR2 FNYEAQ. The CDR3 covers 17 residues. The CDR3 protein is CASSLVPPSGRAGEQYF. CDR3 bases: TGTGCCAGCAGCTTAGTCCCCCCGAGCGGGAGGGCCGGGGAGCAGTACTTC.

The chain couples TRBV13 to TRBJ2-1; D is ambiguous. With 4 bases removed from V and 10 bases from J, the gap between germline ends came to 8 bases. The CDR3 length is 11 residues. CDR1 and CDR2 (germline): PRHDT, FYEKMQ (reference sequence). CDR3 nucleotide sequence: TGTGCCAGCAGCTCTAAGCGAGAGCAGTTCTTC. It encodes CASSSKREQFF.

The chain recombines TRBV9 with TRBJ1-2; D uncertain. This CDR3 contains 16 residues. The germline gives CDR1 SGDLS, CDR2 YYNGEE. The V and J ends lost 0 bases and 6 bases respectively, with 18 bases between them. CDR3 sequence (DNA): TGTGCCAGCAGCGTAGGTTCTAGAGGGAAGTTAGATGGCTACACCTTC. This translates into CASSVGSRGKLDGYTF.

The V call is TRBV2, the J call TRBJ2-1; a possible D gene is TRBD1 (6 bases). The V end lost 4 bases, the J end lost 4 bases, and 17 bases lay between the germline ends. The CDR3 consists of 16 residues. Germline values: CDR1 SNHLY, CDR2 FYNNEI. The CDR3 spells CASSVELGTTYNEQFF. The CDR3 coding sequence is TGTGCCAGCAGTGTGGAGTTAGGGACAACTTACAATGAGCAGTTCTTC.

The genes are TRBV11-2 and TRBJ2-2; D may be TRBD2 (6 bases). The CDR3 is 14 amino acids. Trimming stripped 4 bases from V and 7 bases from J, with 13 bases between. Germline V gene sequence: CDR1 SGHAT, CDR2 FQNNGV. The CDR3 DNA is TGTGCCAGCAGCTCGACTAGGACCGGCGGGGAGCTGTTTTTT. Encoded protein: CASSSTRTGGELFF.

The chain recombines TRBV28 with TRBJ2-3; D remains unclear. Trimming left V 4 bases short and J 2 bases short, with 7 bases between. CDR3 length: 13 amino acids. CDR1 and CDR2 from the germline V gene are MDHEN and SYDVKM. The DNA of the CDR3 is TGTGCCAGCAGTTCTCCCGTCACAGATACGCAGTATTTT. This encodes CASSSPVTDTQYF.

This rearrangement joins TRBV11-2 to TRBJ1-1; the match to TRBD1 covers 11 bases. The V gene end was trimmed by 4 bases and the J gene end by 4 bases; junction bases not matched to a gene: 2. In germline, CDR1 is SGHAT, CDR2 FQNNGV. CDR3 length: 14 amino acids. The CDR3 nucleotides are TGTGCCAGCAGCTGGGACAGGGGGGGCACTGAAGCTTTCTTT. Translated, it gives CASSWDRGGTEAFF.

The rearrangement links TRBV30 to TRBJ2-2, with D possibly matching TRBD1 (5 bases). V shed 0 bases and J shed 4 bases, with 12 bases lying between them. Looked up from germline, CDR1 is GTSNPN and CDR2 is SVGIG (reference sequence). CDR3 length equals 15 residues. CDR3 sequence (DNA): TGTGCCTGGAGTGTAGGGGCGGTCACCACCGGGGAGCTGTTTTTT. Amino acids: CAWSVGAVTTGELFF.

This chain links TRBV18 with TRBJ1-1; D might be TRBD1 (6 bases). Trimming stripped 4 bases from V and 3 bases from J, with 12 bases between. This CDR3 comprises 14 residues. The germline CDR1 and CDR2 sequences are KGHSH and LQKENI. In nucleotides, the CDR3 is TGTGCCAGCTCACAACGGGGGGCGGACACTGAAGCTTTCTTT. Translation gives CASSQRGADTEAFF.

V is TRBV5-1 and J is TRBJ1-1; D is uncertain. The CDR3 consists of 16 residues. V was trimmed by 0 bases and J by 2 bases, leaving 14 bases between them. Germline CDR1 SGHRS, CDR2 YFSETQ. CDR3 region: CASSLGGAGINTEAFF. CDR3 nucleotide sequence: TGCGCCAGCAGCTTGGGGGGAGCGGGCATAAACACTGAAGCTTTCTTT.

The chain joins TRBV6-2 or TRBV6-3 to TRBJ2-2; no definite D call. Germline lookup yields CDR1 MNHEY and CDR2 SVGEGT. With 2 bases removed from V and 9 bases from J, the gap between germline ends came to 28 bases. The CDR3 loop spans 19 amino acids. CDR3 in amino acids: CASSYGYSSDTPGPWELFF. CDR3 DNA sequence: TGTGCCAGCAGTTACGGGTACTCGAGCGATACACCGGGTCCGTGGGAGCTGTTTTTT.

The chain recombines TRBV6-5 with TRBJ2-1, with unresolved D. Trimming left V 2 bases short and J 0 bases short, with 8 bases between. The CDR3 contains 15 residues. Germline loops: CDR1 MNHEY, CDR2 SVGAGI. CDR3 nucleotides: TGTGCCAGCAGTTACGGCGGTAGCTCCTACAATGAGCAGTTCTTC. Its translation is CASSYGGSSYNEQFF.

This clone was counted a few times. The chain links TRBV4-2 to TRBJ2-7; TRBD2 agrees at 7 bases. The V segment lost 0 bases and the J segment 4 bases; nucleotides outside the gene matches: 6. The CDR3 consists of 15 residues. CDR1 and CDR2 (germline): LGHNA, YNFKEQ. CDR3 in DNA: TGTGCCAGCAGCCAAGACCGAGCGGGAAAGTACGAGCAGTACTTC. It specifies CASSQDRAGKYEQYF.

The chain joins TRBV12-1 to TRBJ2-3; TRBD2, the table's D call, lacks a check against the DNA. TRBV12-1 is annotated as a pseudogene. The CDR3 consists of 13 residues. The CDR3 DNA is TGTGCCAGCAGCCCCGCGTTCACAGATACGCAGTATTTT. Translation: CASSPAFTDTQYF.

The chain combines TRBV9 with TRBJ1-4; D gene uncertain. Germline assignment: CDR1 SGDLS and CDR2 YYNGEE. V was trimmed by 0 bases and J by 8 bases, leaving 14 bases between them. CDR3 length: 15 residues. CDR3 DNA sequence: TGTGCCAGCAGCGTAGGAGGCAGAGGAAAGGAAAAACTGTTTTTT. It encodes CASSVGGRGKEKLFF.

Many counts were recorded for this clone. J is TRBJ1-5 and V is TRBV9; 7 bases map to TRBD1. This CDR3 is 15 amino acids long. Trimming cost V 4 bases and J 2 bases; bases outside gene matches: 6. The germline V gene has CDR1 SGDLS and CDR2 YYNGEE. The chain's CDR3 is CASSTTGFGNQPQHF. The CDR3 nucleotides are TGTGCCAGCAGCACGACAGGGTTTGGCAATCAGCCCCAGCATTTT.